The 9 T cell receptor beta chains given below trace back to one sample, sequenced in a study of T cells expressing NK-cell markers. No DNA is given; TCRdb re-called the 5' RACE reads and lists each CDR3 protein once. In all, the sample yields about 160,000 distinct CDR3 sequences. The specimen sequenced was blood T cells: a sorted CD56 or NKG2C T cell subset, CD4+ or CD8+ T cells, or bulk PBMC T cells (not recorded which). Receptors originate from a woman between 18 and 70 years old in good health.

The V call is TRBV28, the J call TRBJ1-5; TCRdb outputs TRBD1, but without DNA this stays unchecked. CDR3 length: 15 amino acids. The germline gives CDR1 MDHEN, CDR2 SYDVKM. The CDR3: CASSPHGDSNQPQHF.

The V call is TRBV7-3, the J call TRBJ1-5. The CDR3 is 13 residues long. The germline V gene has CDR1 SGHTA and CDR2 FQGTGA. Here the CDR3 reads CASSFSPRQPQHF. The variable domain in full, completed from reference TRBV7-3 and TRBJ1-5, reads GAGVSQTPSNKVTEKGKYVELRCDPISGHTALYWYRQSLGQGPEFLIYFQGTGAADDSGLPNDRFFAVRPEGSVSTLKIQRTERGDSAVYLCASSFSPRQPQHFGDGTRLSIL.

The chain employs TRBV7-8 and TRBJ1-1; TCRdb designates TRBD1, a call that cannot be tested without DNA. Looked up from germline, CDR1 is SGHVS and CDR2 is FQNEAQ. This CDR3 is built from 14 residues. CDR3 protein: CASSLNRGNTEAFF.

This chain connects TRBV19 to TRBJ1-5. Looked up from germline, CDR1 is LNHDA and CDR2 is SQIVND (reference sequence). The CDR3 has 12 amino acids. The chain's CDR3 is CASTNFNQPQHF.

The chain has TRBV2 and TRBJ2-3; TCRdb's D gene call, TRBD1, goes unchecked for lack of DNA. The CDR3 is 14 amino acids. Per germline, CDR1 SNHLY and CDR2 FYNNEI. CDR3 sequence reads: CASGITGVPDTQYF. Using reference TRBV2 and TRBJ2-3 for the parts outside the CDR3, the full variable domain is EPEVTQTPSHQVTQMGQEVILRCVPISNHLYFYWYRQILGQKVEFLVSFYNNEISEKSEIFDDQFSVERPDGSNFTLKIRSTKLEDSAMYFCASGITGVPDTQYFGPGTRLTVL.

J is TRBJ2-5 and V is TRBV6-1; TCRdb gives TRBD1 as the D gene, but with no DNA this cannot be confirmed. The CDR3 sequence is 15 residues long. The germline CDR1 and CDR2 sequences are MNHNS and SASEGT. Here the CDR3 reads CASSETPLSQETQYF.

The chain links TRBV7-9 to TRBJ1-1. The CDR3 totals 14 residues. Germline V gene data show CDR1 as SEHNR and CDR2 as FQNEAQ (reference sequence). CDR3 protein: CASSLGGAGTEAFF.

This rearrangement joins TRBV2 to TRBJ1-1; checking the TCRdb D call of TRBD1 is not possible without DNA. The CDR3 loop spans 12 amino acids. From germline, CDR1 is SNHLY and CDR2 FYNNEI. The CDR3 loop is CASRSQDGEAFF.

The chain uses TRBV7-3 and TRBJ2-1; without DNA, the TCRdb call of TRBD2 cannot be checked. This CDR3 has 16 amino acids. Per the germline V gene, CDR1 is SGHTA and CDR2 is FQGTGA. CDR3 protein: CASSLRTSGVGNEQFF.